Reported below is one T cell receptor (beta chain). The time point: newly diagnosed GD, antithyroid drugs for less than 3 months. TCR sequences were obtained from RNA taken from PBMCs. This record belongs to a study of regulatory T cells in long-lasting Graves disease. According to the study, TCR beta libraries were built with iRepertoire HTBI primers and CDR3-region Arm-PCR. TCRdb fed the multiplex PCR reads into MiXCR, producing one record per CDR3 protein. Of more than 300,000 distinct CDR3 sequences listed, around 15% are singletons. This sample also appeared in a second study, on T cells in Graves' hyperthyroidism and ophthalmopathy.

This clonotype originated in a woman under 30 with Graves disease. The source material was peripheral blood mononuclear cells (PBMCs), sampled at new diagnosis, from a patient treated with antithyroid drugs.

The CDR3 nucleotides are TGTGCCAGCAGCTTAGCGGGGGGGCTCGATGAGCAGTTCTTC. Protein: CASSLAGGLDEQFF. This chain uses TRBV5-5 with TRBJ2-1; 10 bases match TRBD2. The CDR3 is made up of 14 amino acids. The V segment lost 2 bases and the J segment 8 bases; nucleotides outside the gene matches: 4. Germline-derived CDR1 and CDR2 are SGHKS and YYEKEE (reference sequence).